A selection of T cell receptor beta chains follows, all from one sample in a study of control samples from healthy donors and cancer patients. TCRdb's table, derived via immunoSEQ multiplex PCR, lists solely in-frame clones and lacks some. Here the sample spans some 140,000 clones, about 88% being singletons. The sample consisted of blood. These TCRs come from a woman in her thirties in good health. Both conserved end residues are part of each CDR3. D genes are given only for firm matches. Rows give clone size only sometimes, using once, few, many, or a class for an expanded clone.

DNA: TGTGCCAGCAGCTTCCCCCTGACAGGGATCGGAGAGACCCAGTACTTC
CDR3: CASSFPLTGIGETQYF
size: -
length: 16
D: TRBD1
J: TRBJ2-5
V: TRBV7-6

DNA: TGCAGCGTTGGAGGGACAGATGGCTACACCTTC
CDR3: CSVGGTDGYTF
size: -
length: 11
D: TRBD1
J: TRBJ1-2
V: TRBV29-1

DNA: TGTGCCAGCAGTCAGGTAGTCTACTCTCCCTCTGGAAACACCATATATTTT
CDR3: CASSQVVYSPSGNTIYF
size: -
length: 17
D: -
J: TRBJ1-3
V: TRBV6-6

DNA: TGTGCCAGCAGTCCGAAGACAGGCGTCAGCTCCTACGAGCAGTACTTC
CDR3: CASSPKTGVSSYEQYF
size: -
length: 16
D: -
J: TRBJ2-7
V: TRBV28

DNA: TGTGCCAGCAGTGAAGGGTCCGGGGCCAATCAGCCCCAGCATTTT
CDR3: CASSEGSGANQPQHF
size: -
length: 15
D: -
J: TRBJ1-5
V: TRBV2

DNA: TGTGCCAGTAGTATGACTGTCGAAACCTACGAGCAGTACTTC
CDR3: CASSMTVETYEQYF
size: -
length: 14
D: -
J: TRBJ2-7
V: TRBV19

DNA: TGCGCCAGCAGCGCACAGGGATACGGTGATACGCAGTATTTT
CDR3: CASSAQGYGDTQYF
size: once
length: 14
D: -
J: TRBJ2-3
V: TRBV5-1

DNA: TGCGCCAGCAGCATAGACAGAGGTGATGGAAACACCATATATTTT
CDR3: CASSIDRGDGNTIYF
size: -
length: 15
D: -
J: TRBJ1-3
V: TRBV5-1

DNA: TGTGCCAGCTCTCAGGGGGGCGATGAGCAGTTCTTC
CDR3: CASSQGGDEQFF
size: -
length: 12
D: -
J: TRBJ2-1
V: TRBV18

DNA: TGTGCCAGCAGCTTAGGTCCGGGAATTACGAATGAGCAGTTCTTC
CDR3: CASSLGPGITNEQFF
size: -
length: 15
D: -
J: TRBJ2-1
V: TRBV7-2

DNA: TGTGCCAGCAGCTCTCCCGGGACAGGGTGGACTGAAGCTTTCTTT
CDR3: CASSSPGTGWTEAFF
size: -
length: 15
D: TRBD1
J: TRBJ1-1
V: TRBV11-1

DNA: TGCGCCAGCAGCCCGGGGGGGTACCGAGCTAACTATGGCTACACCTTC
CDR3: CASSPGGYRANYGYTF
size: -
length: 16
D: -
J: TRBJ1-2
V: TRBV5-1

DNA: TGTGCCAGCAGCCAAGATGAGGGGGCGGACACCGGGGAGCTGTTTTTT
CDR3: CASSQDEGADTGELFF
size: -
length: 16
D: TRBD1
J: TRBJ2-2
V: TRBV4-2

DNA: TGTGCCAGCAGGGTCCGGGGTAGCAATCAGCCCCAGCATTTT
CDR3: CASRVRGSNQPQHF
size: -
length: 14
D: -
J: TRBJ1-5
V: TRBV6-5

DNA: TGTGCCAGTAGTCCGACAGGAGGGGTTGAAAAACTGTTTTTT
CDR3: CASSPTGGVEKLFF
size: -
length: 14
D: -
J: TRBJ1-4
V: TRBV19

DNA: TGTGCCAGCAGCCCGCGTACCGATAATTCACCCCTCCACTTT
CDR3: CASSPRTDNSPLHF
size: once
length: 14
D: -
J: TRBJ1-6
V: TRBV9

DNA: TGTGCCAGCAGCTTAGAGACTAGCGGGTACAATGAGCAGTTCTTC
CDR3: CASSLETSGYNEQFF
size: -
length: 15
D: TRBD2
J: TRBJ2-1
V: TRBV7-2

DNA: TGTGCCAGCAGTGAAGGCGTGACAAGCGGAGGCTACACCTTC
CDR3: CASSEGVTSGGYTF
size: -
length: 14
D: -
J: TRBJ1-2
V: TRBV2

DNA: TGTGCCAGCAGTTACATGGGGCTCCCCCCAGATACGCAGTATTTT
CDR3: CASSYMGLPPDTQYF
size: once
length: 15
D: -
J: TRBJ2-3
V: TRBV6-2/TRBV6-3

DNA: TGTGCCAGCAGTTTAGGCGGCAGGGACAATGAGCAGTTCTTC
CDR3: CASSLGGRDNEQFF
size: once
length: 14
D: -
J: TRBJ2-1
V: TRBV28

DNA: TGTGCCAGCAGTTACTCGAGTGGACAGGGGGCGTATGAGCAGTACTTC
CDR3: CASSYSSGQGAYEQYF
size: -
length: 16
D: TRBD1
J: TRBJ2-7
V: TRBV6-5

DNA: TGTGCCTGGGGGAGAGGGGGACTGAACACTGAAGCTTTCTTT
CDR3: CAWGRGGLNTEAFF
size: few
length: 14
D: -
J: TRBJ1-1
V: TRBV30

DNA: TGTGCCAGCAGTGACCGGCGGGAGAGAGAGTACGAGCAGTACTTC
CDR3: CASSDRREREYEQYF
size: -
length: 15
D: TRBD2
J: TRBJ2-7
V: TRBV6-1

DNA: TGTGCCAGCAGCCATACAGAGGTGTTATATGGCTACACCTTC
CDR3: CASSHTEVLYGYTF
size: few
length: 14
D: -
J: TRBJ1-2
V: TRBV3-1/TRBV3-2

DNA: TGTGCCAGCAGTTTAGGCGGCAGCTCCTACGAGCAGTACTTC
CDR3: CASSLGGSSYEQYF
size: -
length: 14
D: -
J: TRBJ2-7
V: TRBV27

DNA: TGTGCCAGCAGCCAAGGCCCCGTAGGCTACGAGCAGTACTTC
CDR3: CASSQGPVGYEQYF
size: -
length: 14
D: -
J: TRBJ2-7
V: TRBV3-1/TRBV3-2

DNA: TGTGCCAGTAAGGACAATGAGCAGTTCTTC
CDR3: CASKDNEQFF
size: few
length: 10
D: -
J: TRBJ2-1
V: TRBV19

DNA: TGTGCCAGCTCACCCCGAGAATCGGGGCTTACTGAAGCTTTCTTT
CDR3: CASSPRESGLTEAFF
size: once
length: 15
D: -
J: TRBJ1-1
V: TRBV18

DNA: TGCGCCAGCAGGCGCGAGAGGACAGGATCATACTACGAGCAGTACTTC
CDR3: CASRRERTGSYYEQYF
size: -
length: 16
D: TRBD1
J: TRBJ2-7
V: TRBV4-1

DNA: TGTGCCAGCAGGACCGCAGGGAGCTCCTACAATGAGCAGTTCTTC
CDR3: CASRTAGSSYNEQFF
size: -
length: 15
D: -
J: TRBJ2-1
V: TRBV11-2

DNA: TGTGCCATTTCCCTGGATAACTATGGCTACACCTTC
CDR3: CAISLDNYGYTF
size: few
length: 12
D: -
J: TRBJ1-2
V: TRBV10-3

DNA: TGTGCCAGCAGGGGAGGACAGGCCCCGCCGGTTAACTATGGCTACACCTTC
CDR3: CASRGGQAPPVNYGYTF
size: -
length: 17
D: -
J: TRBJ1-2
V: TRBV21-1

DNA: TGTGCCAGCAGCTTAGATATGACTAGCGGAAGTCTGTACTTC
CDR3: CASSLDMTSGSLYF
size: -
length: 14
D: TRBD2
J: TRBJ2-7
V: TRBV7-9

DNA: TGTGCCAGCAGTGAACTGGGACAGCCTAATGAAAAACTGTTTTTT
CDR3: CASSELGQPNEKLFF
size: -
length: 15
D: TRBD1
J: TRBJ1-4
V: TRBV2

DNA: TGTGCCAGCAGCCCTGGGCTATACGGTGAGCAGTTCTTC
CDR3: CASSPGLYGEQFF
size: -
length: 13
D: -
J: TRBJ2-1
V: TRBV12-3/TRBV12-4

DNA: TGTGCCATCAGTGAGCCGAACGGGGGACTCCACGAGCAGTACTTC
CDR3: CAISEPNGGLHEQYF
size: -
length: 15
D: -
J: TRBJ2-7
V: TRBV10-3

DNA: TGTGCCAGCAGCCTTGACACGAACACTGAAGCTTTCTTT
CDR3: CASSLDTNTEAFF
size: once
length: 13
D: -
J: TRBJ1-1
V: TRBV7-9

DNA: TGCGCCAGCAGTCACCCGACAGGGGGCCATGGCTACACCTTC
CDR3: CASSHPTGGHGYTF
size: -
length: 14
D: TRBD1
J: TRBJ1-2
V: TRBV23-1

DNA: TGTGCCAGCTCACCCGGGACAGGGGGCAACTCACCCCTCCACTTT
CDR3: CASSPGTGGNSPLHF
size: -
length: 15
D: TRBD1
J: TRBJ1-6
V: TRBV18

DNA: TGTGCCAGTAATACGAACACTGAAGCTTTCTTT
CDR3: CASNTNTEAFF
size: -
length: 11
D: -
J: TRBJ1-1
V: TRBV19

DNA: TGTGCCAGCAGCTTGTGGGGACCTGGGGCTGGAAACACCATATATTTT
CDR3: CASSLWGPGAGNTIYF
size: -
length: 16
D: -
J: TRBJ1-3
V: TRBV7-2

DNA: TGTGCCAGCAGCTTTGCGAAAACAGGGGAAGGGGTCAATGAGCAGTTCTTC
CDR3: CASSFAKTGEGVNEQFF
size: -
length: 17
D: -
J: TRBJ2-1
V: TRBV12-1

DNA: TGTGCCTGGAGTAGTGGGACAGGGGGAGGCTACACCTTC
CDR3: CAWSSGTGGGYTF
size: -
length: 13
D: TRBD1
J: TRBJ1-2
V: TRBV30

DNA: TGTGCCAGCAGCTTCCGGGGAAAGGATCAGCCCCAGCATTTT
CDR3: CASSFRGKDQPQHF
size: -
length: 14
D: -
J: TRBJ1-5
V: TRBV5-5

DNA: TGTGCCAGCAGGACGGGACAGTTAAACACTGAAGCTTTCTTT
CDR3: CASRTGQLNTEAFF
size: -
length: 14
D: TRBD1
J: TRBJ1-1
V: TRBV6-5

DNA: TGTGCCAGCAGATCGGGACTCTATAGCAATCAGCCCCAGCATTTT
CDR3: CASRSGLYSNQPQHF
size: -
length: 15
D: -
J: TRBJ1-5
V: TRBV28

DNA: TGTGCCAGCTCACCGAAGGCCGCTGAAGCTTTCTTT
CDR3: CASSPKAAEAFF
size: -
length: 12
D: -
J: TRBJ1-1
V: TRBV18

DNA: TGCGCCAGCAGCTTGTGGGATACTTTGAACACTGAAGCTTTCTTT
CDR3: CASSLWDTLNTEAFF
size: -
length: 15
D: -
J: TRBJ1-1
V: TRBV5-1

DNA: TGTGCCAGCAGCTTAGCGGGTCGGGGCACCTACGAGCAGTACTTC
CDR3: CASSLAGRGTYEQYF
size: -
length: 15
D: -
J: TRBJ2-7
V: TRBV7-9